The 8 T cell receptor beta chains below all came from one sample that was sequenced in a study of shared clonotypes between healthy human individuals. TCRdb's table, derived via immunoSEQ multiplex PCR, lists solely in-frame clones and lacks some. The repertoire holds millions of clones, with around 90% as singletons. Specimen: naive CD4+ T cells sorted from blood. Subset in this sample: CD45RA+ positively selected. These receptors all stem from a man aged 18 to 29 in good health.

As for this clone: Sequence at one end of the junction differs from germline and may be a read error. This sequence joins TRBV5-1 and TRBJ1-1; the D gene is possibly TRBD1 (5 bases). The CDR3 loop spans 13 amino acids. Germline CDR1 is SGHRS and CDR2 is YFSETQ. CDR3 loop: CASSLDTFTEAFF. The CDR3 coding sequence is TGCGCCAGCAGTTTGGACACCTTCACTGAAGCTTTCTTT. The variable domain in full, with the rest retrieved from reference TRBV5-1 and TRBJ1-1, is KAGVTQTPRYLIKTRGQQVTLSCSPISGHRSVSWYQQTPGQGLQFLFEYFSETQRNKGNFPGRFSGRQFSNSRSEMNVSTLELGDSALYLCASSLDTFTEAFFGQGTRLTVV.

The rearrangement links TRBV7-2 to TRBJ2-4; D possibly corresponds to TRBD1 (6 bases). V was trimmed by 5 bases and J by 5 bases, leaving 13 bases between them. CDR3 length: 14 amino acids. From germline, CDR1 is SGHTA and CDR2 FQGNSA. The CDR3 protein is CASSPRGGENIQYF. The CDR3 nucleotides read TGTGCCAGCAGCCCGAGAGGGGGTGAAAACATTCAGTACTTC.

Turning to this clone: The same CDR3 arises from other DNA sequences in this sample as well. The J gene is TRBJ2-5, the V gene TRBV5-1; TRBD2 matches 8 bases. This CDR3 is built from 14 residues. V was pared by 0 bases and J by 4 bases, with 2 bases of the junction left unmatched. Per the germline V gene, CDR1 is SGHRS and CDR2 is YFSETQ. The CDR3 coding sequence is TGCGCCAGCAGCTTGGGACTAGCGAGAGAGACCCAGTACTTC. This gives the protein CASSLGLARETQYF.

This clone was seen a handful of times. Other DNA sequences in this sample translate to the same CDR3. This chain joins TRBV5-1 and TRBJ1-1; D is possibly TRBD1 (6 bases). CDR3 length: 14 residues. Trimming stripped 1 base from V and 4 bases from J, with 11 bases between. Germline CDR1 and CDR2: SGHRS and YFSETQ. CDR3 region: CASSLQGLGTEAFF. The DNA of the CDR3 is TGCGCCAGCAGCTTGCAGGGGCTGGGCACTGAAGCTTTCTTT.

Only a few counts were recorded for this clone. The J gene is TRBJ1-1, the V gene TRBV4-1; D is unresolved. Trimming cost V 1 base and J 1 base, with 13 bases left between them. The CDR3 loop spans 16 amino acids. In germline, CDR1 is MGHRA, CDR2 YSYEKL. The CDR3 reads CASSQGSGLGNTEAFF. CDR3 DNA: TGCGCCAGCAGCCAAGGTTCAGGTTTGGGGAACACTGAAGCTTTCTTT.

V and J are TRBV30 and TRBJ2-7, with TRBD1 matching 9 bases. Germline trimming cut 1 base from V and 4 bases from J; bases unmatched to any gene: 5. Germline V CDR1 and CDR2: GTSNPN, SVGIG (reference sequence). This CDR3 spans 14 amino acids. Here the CDR3 reads CAWSAQQGAYEQYF. The DNA for the CDR3 is TGTGCCTGGAGTGCCCAACAGGGGGCGTACGAGCAGTACTTC.

V and J are TRBV18 and TRBJ2-2; 8 nucleotides match TRBD2. In germline, CDR1 is KGHSH, CDR2 LQKENI. The CDR3 totals 16 residues. V lost 2 bases and J lost 5; bases outside the gene matches: 7. In DNA, the CDR3 is TGTGCCAGCTCACCAATGGGGCGGGAGGAAACCGGGGAGCTGTTTTTT. Its protein product is CASSPMGREETGELFF. The variable domain in full, completed from reference TRBV18 and TRBJ2-2, reads NAGVMQNPRHLVRRRGQEARLRCSPMKGHSHVYWYRQLPEEGLKFMVYLQKENIIDESGMPKERFSAEFPKEGPSILRIQQVVRGDSAAYFCASSPMGREETGELFFGEGSRLTVL.

V usage is TRBV14 and J usage is TRBJ2-4; D may be TRBD1 or TRBD2 (5 bases each). The CDR3 is 17 residues long. The ends were cut back, 4 bases at V and 0 bases at J, with 16 bases in the middle. CDR1 SGHDN and CDR2 FVKESK come from the germline V gene. The CDR3 DNA is TGTGCCAGCAGCCCGGGACGGCATCAACTAGCCAAAAACATTCAGTACTTC. Translation gives CASSPGRHQLAKNIQYF.